These T cell receptor beta chains were read from a single sample in a study of T-cell memory formation after mild COVID-19. One entry per CDR3 protein, called by TCRdb with MiXCR from the 5' RACE reads. The sample records some 290,000 distinct CDR3 sequences, 15% to 20% being singletons. The sample was PBMCs or a T cell subset sorted from them (not recorded which). Source of these receptors: a man in his late teens or twenties who had mild COVID-19 (a few samples of this study predate the infection). Cell type and time point are not known. Both conserved end residues are part of each CDR3. Fields, in order: clone size, J gene, V gene, D gene, CDR3 DNA, CDR3 protein. The D gene is left open where the match is weak. Clone size, where shown, is once, few, many, or a class for clones that have expanded.

abundance: .
j_gene: TRBJ2-5
v_gene: TRBV4-3
d_gene: TRBD1
CDR3nt: TGCGCCAGCAGCCAAGGCCCGGACAGGGGAGAGACCCAGTACTTC
CDR3aa: CASSQGPDRGETQYF

abundance: few
j_gene: TRBJ1-5
v_gene: TRBV6-5
d_gene: TRBD1
CDR3nt: TGTGCCAGCAATCCAGGACAGGGACACGATCAGCCCCAGCATTTT
CDR3aa: CASNPGQGHDQPQHF

abundance: .
j_gene: TRBJ2-7
v_gene: TRBV2
d_gene: .
CDR3nt: TGTGCCAGCAGTGAGGGGCCCTACGAGCAGTACTTC
CDR3aa: CASSEGPYEQYF

abundance: .
j_gene: TRBJ2-5
v_gene: TRBV6-1
d_gene: TRBD1
CDR3nt: TGTGCCAGCAGTACCGGGACAGGATACCAAGAGACCCAGTACTTC
CDR3aa: CASSTGTGYQETQYF

abundance: .
j_gene: TRBJ2-7
v_gene: TRBV4-1
d_gene: TRBD2
CDR3nt: TGCGCCAGCAGCCAGCGCGGGGGGGGACTAGCAAGCTCCTACGAGCAGTACTTC
CDR3aa: CASSQRGGGLASSYEQYF

abundance: few
j_gene: TRBJ2-5
v_gene: TRBV6-5
d_gene: .
CDR3nt: TGTGCCAGCAGTTACTCCGGGACCCCCGTAATGGAGACCCAGTACTTC
CDR3aa: CASSYSGTPVMETQYF

abundance: .
j_gene: TRBJ1-5
v_gene: TRBV12-3/TRBV12-4
d_gene: TRBD1
CDR3nt: TGTGCCAGCAGGGGGAGCGGACAGGGTCGAGGACCCCAGCATTTT
CDR3aa: CASRGSGQGRGPQHF

abundance: .
j_gene: TRBJ2-1
v_gene: TRBV12-3/TRBV12-4
d_gene: .
CDR3nt: TGTGCCAGCAGTTTAAGTGGGACAAGGGCCCACAATGAGCAGTTCTTC
CDR3aa: CASSLSGTRAHNEQFF

abundance: many
j_gene: TRBJ1-2
v_gene: TRBV4-1
d_gene: .
CDR3nt: TGCGCCAGCAGCCAAGATTCGGGCACACGCGGCTACACCTTC
CDR3aa: CASSQDSGTRGYTF

abundance: .
j_gene: TRBJ1-4
v_gene: TRBV23-1
d_gene: .
CDR3nt: TGCGCCAGCAGCCAGAGAAGCAGCGATCTCGAAAGAAAAAAACTGTTTTTT
CDR3aa: CASSQRSSDLERKKLFF

abundance: many
j_gene: TRBJ1-2
v_gene: TRBV6-5
d_gene: .
CDR3nt: TGTGCCAGCAGTTCCGTCCTCGAGACAGACTATGGCTACACCTTC
CDR3aa: CASSSVLETDYGYTF

abundance: .
j_gene: TRBJ2-3
v_gene: TRBV29-1
d_gene: .
CDR3nt: TGCAGCGTGGTCACAGGGAAGAGCTTCACAGATACGCAGTATTTT
CDR3aa: CSVVTGKSFTDTQYF

abundance: .
j_gene: TRBJ1-1
v_gene: TRBV7-9
d_gene: TRBD1
CDR3nt: TGTGCCAGCAGCTCCGGGACAGGGGGCTTTACTGAAGCTTTCTTT
CDR3aa: CASSSGTGGFTEAFF

abundance: .
j_gene: TRBJ2-6
v_gene: TRBV4-2
d_gene: .
CDR3nt: TGTGCCAGCAGCCAAGATCGTAGTGTTCCCGCCTACTCTGGGGCCAACGTCCTGACTTTC
CDR3aa: CASSQDRSVPAYSGANVLTF

abundance: many
j_gene: TRBJ2-5
v_gene: TRBV7-2
d_gene: .
CDR3nt: TGTGCCAGCAGCAGAGTGGGGGGCCTGGGGACCCAGTACTTC
CDR3aa: CASSRVGGLGTQYF

abundance: .
j_gene: TRBJ1-1
v_gene: TRBV15
d_gene: .
CDR3nt: TGTGCCACCAGCAGAGAAGGGGGGGAATCTAACACTGAAGCTTTCTTT
CDR3aa: CATSREGGESNTEAFF

abundance: many
j_gene: TRBJ2-2
v_gene: TRBV2
d_gene: .
CDR3nt: TGTGCCAGCAGTGAAAGGGGCAGCCGAACCCTCACCGGGGAGCTGTTTTTT
CDR3aa: CASSERGSRTLTGELFF

abundance: .
j_gene: TRBJ1-6
v_gene: TRBV27
d_gene: .
CDR3nt: TGTGCCAGCGGGGGTACAGGGTCACTTCCCACACCCCTCCACTTT
CDR3aa: CASGGTGSLPTPLHF

abundance: many
j_gene: TRBJ2-5
v_gene: TRBV5-1
d_gene: TRBD1
CDR3nt: TGCGCCAGCAGCCCGGGACAGGGGGCAGAGACCCAGTACTTC
CDR3aa: CASSPGQGAETQYF

abundance: few
j_gene: TRBJ2-3
v_gene: TRBV6-1
d_gene: TRBD2
CDR3nt: TGTGCCGTACTTGATTGGCGGGGGACAGATACGCAGTATTTT
CDR3aa: CAVLDWRGTDTQYF

abundance: many
j_gene: TRBJ2-3
v_gene: TRBV6-4
d_gene: TRBD2
CDR3nt: TGTGCCAGCAGTGACGGGGGGGGGACCACAGATACGCAGTATTTT
CDR3aa: CASSDGGGTTDTQYF

abundance: .
j_gene: TRBJ2-7
v_gene: TRBV4-3
d_gene: .
CDR3nt: TGCGCCAGCAGCCAAGAGGAATTGGGCGAGCAGTACTTC
CDR3aa: CASSQEELGEQYF

abundance: few
j_gene: TRBJ2-3
v_gene: TRBV12-3/TRBV12-4
d_gene: .
CDR3nt: TGTGCCAGCAGTTTAGGGAAGGGGCAGCAGCGCACAGATACGCAGTATTTT
CDR3aa: CASSLGKGQQRTDTQYF

abundance: few
j_gene: TRBJ2-5
v_gene: TRBV4-1
d_gene: .
CDR3nt: TGCGCCAGCAGCCAAGGTCCAGGGGGGGAGACCCAGTACTTC
CDR3aa: CASSQGPGGETQYF

abundance: .
j_gene: TRBJ2-5
v_gene: TRBV7-8
d_gene: TRBD2
CDR3nt: TGTGCCAGCAGCGAGGGGACTACCCAAGAGACCCAGTACTTC
CDR3aa: CASSEGTTQETQYF

abundance: few
j_gene: TRBJ1-3
v_gene: TRBV28
d_gene: .
CDR3nt: TGTGCCAGCCGCAGCCTCGGCTCTGGAAACACCATATATTTT
CDR3aa: CASRSLGSGNTIYF

abundance: many
j_gene: TRBJ2-1
v_gene: TRBV7-9
d_gene: TRBD2
CDR3nt: TGTGCCAGCAGCTTAAGGGTCGGGACTAGCGGGGAAAGAAGATACAATGAGCAGTTCTTC
CDR3aa: CASSLRVGTSGERRYNEQFF

abundance: few
j_gene: TRBJ2-2
v_gene: TRBV12-3/TRBV12-4
d_gene: .
CDR3nt: TGTGCCAGCAGTTTAGGATGGTCCAGGGTACCCGGGGAGCTGTTTTTT
CDR3aa: CASSLGWSRVPGELFF

abundance: few
j_gene: TRBJ2-5
v_gene: TRBV12-3/TRBV12-4
d_gene: .
CDR3nt: TGTGCCAGCAGTTTTCGACAGCAAGAGACCCAGTACTTC
CDR3aa: CASSFRQQETQYF

abundance: few
j_gene: TRBJ1-2
v_gene: TRBV6-5
d_gene: TRBD1
CDR3nt: TGTGCCAGCAGTTACTCGATAGGTTCCCAGGGGGACTATGGCTACACCTTC
CDR3aa: CASSYSIGSQGDYGYTF

abundance: .
j_gene: TRBJ2-3
v_gene: TRBV24-1
d_gene: TRBD2
CDR3nt: TGTGCCACCGCGGCCGGCGGGGGGGCCCAAGATACGCAGTATTTT
CDR3aa: CATAAGGGAQDTQYF

abundance: .
j_gene: TRBJ2-3
v_gene: TRBV7-3
d_gene: .
CDR3nt: TGTGCCAGCAGCCCGCGACAGGTGACAGATACGCAGTATTTT
CDR3aa: CASSPRQVTDTQYF

abundance: few
j_gene: TRBJ2-3
v_gene: TRBV11-2
d_gene: .
CDR3nt: TGTGCCAGCAGCTGGAATTTAGATACGCAGTATTTT
CDR3aa: CASSWNLDTQYF

abundance: .
j_gene: TRBJ1-5
v_gene: TRBV5-5
d_gene: .
CDR3nt: TGTGCCAGCAGCCCTCGGACAGGCAATCAGCCCCAGCATTTT
CDR3aa: CASSPRTGNQPQHF

abundance: .
j_gene: TRBJ2-2
v_gene: TRBV6-5
d_gene: TRBD2
CDR3nt: TGTGCCAGCAGTTACTACGTAGCGGGGGGGCCTATCGGGGAGCTGTTTTTT
CDR3aa: CASSYYVAGGPIGELFF

abundance: few
j_gene: TRBJ1-1
v_gene: TRBV30
d_gene: .
CDR3nt: TGTGCCTGGAGTCTTGTGCGGGGGGCTTTCTTT
CDR3aa: CAWSLVRGAFF

abundance: once
j_gene: TRBJ1-1
v_gene: TRBV7-9
d_gene: .
CDR3nt: TGTGCCAGCAACTTCGACGGTGGGACTGAAGCTTTCTTT
CDR3aa: CASNFDGGTEAFF

abundance: many
j_gene: TRBJ1-5
v_gene: TRBV18
d_gene: .
CDR3nt: TGTGCCAGCTCACCAATAAAACATCCGGGGCAGCCCCAGCATTTT
CDR3aa: CASSPIKHPGQPQHF

abundance: many
j_gene: TRBJ1-1
v_gene: TRBV7-2
d_gene: TRBD1
CDR3nt: TGCGCCAGCAGCTTGGGACAGGGATACACTGAAGCTTTCTTT
CDR3aa: CASSLGQGYTEAFF

abundance: .
j_gene: TRBJ1-3
v_gene: TRBV7-2
d_gene: .
CDR3nt: TGTGCCAGCAGTCGTCCCGGCTCTGGAAACACCATATATTTT
CDR3aa: CASSRPGSGNTIYF

abundance: few
j_gene: TRBJ2-5
v_gene: TRBV5-1
d_gene: .
CDR3nt: TGCGCCAGCAGCTCGACGGGGGACAGTCAAGAGACCCAGTACTTC
CDR3aa: CASSSTGDSQETQYF

abundance: few
j_gene: TRBJ2-1
v_gene: TRBV7-9
d_gene: .
CDR3nt: TGTGCCAGCAGCTTAGAGGCAGGTCGGACCTACAATGAGCAGTTCTTC
CDR3aa: CASSLEAGRTYNEQFF